Presented here are 19 T cell receptor beta chains from one specimen sequenced in a study of human T cells and chemical hapten exposure listed by TCRdb under 2021. Libraries were built with RACE. Sequencing used a NextSeq 500. TCRdb reprocessed the public reads (quality trimming at Q25 with fastp, clone calling with MiXCR) and kept in-frame beta chains. Rows merge per CDR3 protein into single entries with the most common DNA and genes. The sample table contains about 380,000 distinct CDR3 sequences; only one count was recorded for 4% to 5.5% of them. Approximately 2.5% of the sample lies in the top ten. The time point label on this specimen signifies: patch test 1, 2 weeks after DPC sensitization. The label giving this sample's treatment or condition can be read as: therapeutic diphenylcyclopropenone sensitization with weekly scalp DPC. The material sequenced was whole blood, taken in connection with sensitization to the hapten diphenylcyclopropenone (DPC). The receptors here all came from a woman aged 50 to 60 with alopecia areata. Some clones in this sample may be carry-over from other donors' samples.

At least ten counts were recorded for this clonotype. V is TRBV11-1 and J is TRBJ1-2; D ambiguous. The V gene's germline CDR1 is SGHAT and CDR2 FQDESV (reference sequence). The CDR3 covers 12 residues. With 5 bases removed from V and 8 bases from J, the gap between germline ends came to 12 bases. CDR3 region: CASSPDREGYTF. DNA of the CDR3: TGTGCCAGCAGCCCGGACCGCGAAGGCTACACCTTC.

This clonotype was seen many times. The V call is TRBV18, the J call TRBJ2-3, with D tentatively TRBD1 (5 bases). Trimming took off 5 bases at V and 2 bases at J, with 14 bases between the two ends. From germline, CDR1 is KGHSH and CDR2 LQKENI. This CDR3 has 15 residues. The CDR3 loop is CASSIGVRDTDTQYF. CDR3 DNA: TGTGCCAGCTCAATCGGTGTCAGGGACACAGATACGCAGTATTTT.

V is TRBV20-1 and J is TRBJ2-1; 8 bases fit TRBD2. This CDR3 spans 15 amino acids. The V gene's germline CDR1 is DFQATT and CDR2 SNEGSKA (reference sequence). Unmatched junction bases numbered 8, after V lost 0 bases and J lost 7 bases. The CDR3 loop is CSARDHAGGLNEQFF. As DNA, the CDR3 is TGCAGTGCTAGAGATCACGCGGGAGGATTGAATGAGCAGTTCTTC.

This clonotype was observed many times. The chain carries TRBV2 and TRBJ2-3; D is ambiguous. CDR3 length equals 13 residues. V was pared by 4 bases and J by 2 bases, with 7 bases between. Germline assignment: CDR1 SNHLY and CDR2 FYNNEI. The CDR3 nucleotides read TGTGCCAGCAGTGGGCCGTTCACAGATACGCAGTATTTT. It is translated as CASSGPFTDTQYF.

The chain carries TRBV28 and TRBJ2-5; D might be TRBD1 (6 bases). The germline gives CDR1 MDHEN, CDR2 SYDVKM. The CDR3 extends over 13 amino acids. The V gene lost 4 bases and the J gene lost 5 bases, with 11 bases spanning the gap. The CDR3 DNA reads TGTGCCAGCAGTTCCACAGGGCCCGAGACCCAGTACTTC. Its protein product is CASSSTGPETQYF.

This clonotype was seen a handful of times. The chain has TRBV18 and TRBJ1-5; TRBD1 matches 9 bases. V shed 2 bases and J 6 bases; nucleotides not matched to a gene: 2. From germline, CDR1 is KGHSH and CDR2 LQKENI. The CDR3 runs to 14 residues. The CDR3, as DNA: TGTGCCAGCTCACCATTACAGGGGGCTCAGCCCCAGCATTTT. It codes for CASSPLQGAQPQHF.

This clonotype has at least ten counts. The chain is built from TRBV12-3 or TRBV12-4 and TRBJ1-5, with TRBD1 matching 8 bases. CDR3 length: 14 amino acids. With V trimmed by 4 bases and J by 8 bases, 7 bases remained unmatched. The DNA for the CDR3 is TGTGCCAGCAGTTCCGGGACAGGTTCTAAGCCCCAGCATTTT. Residues: CASSSGTGSKPQHF.

This clonotype has a count of ten or more. The chain links TRBV28 to TRBJ2-1; D might be TRBD1 or TRBD2, each matching 6 bases. The CDR3 has 15 amino acids. CDR1 is MDHEN, CDR2 SYDVKM, per germline. The V end was cut by 8 bases, the J end by 6 bases, with 20 bases between. In nucleotides, the CDR3 is TGTGCCAGCTTCTCCGCCGGGGGCCCCCTCAATGAGCAGTTCTTC. Amino acid sequence: CASFSAGGPLNEQFF.

This clonotype was seen many times. The CDR3 coding sequence is TGTGCCAGCGGAGGACAAGACTATGGCTACACCTTC. This encodes CASGGQDYGYTF. J is TRBJ1-2 and V is TRBV3-1; possibly TRBD1 for D (5 bases). Between the trimmed V and J ends, which lost 8 bases and 3 bases, there was a span of 10 bases. The germline CDR1 and CDR2 sequences are LGHDT and YNNKEL (reference sequence). This CDR3 has 12 amino acids.

The table lists this clonotype with many counts. This sequence joins TRBV3-1 and TRBJ2-3; D possibly corresponds to TRBD2 (6 bases). Trimming pared 0 bases from V and 0 bases from J, leaving 10 bases between. Germline values: CDR1 LGHDT, CDR2 YNNKEL (reference sequence). The CDR3 has 16 residues. The CDR3, as DNA: TGTGCCAGCAGCCAAGAAGGAGGGTGGAGCACAGATACGCAGTATTTT. Translated: CASSQEGGWSTDTQYF.

This CDR3 reads CASSYDGRVKNIQYF. The CDR3, as DNA: TGTGCCAGCAGTTACGACGGGAGGGTCAAAAACATTCAGTACTTC. This chain connects TRBV28 to TRBJ2-4; 8 nucleotides agree with TRBD2. This CDR3 is built from 15 residues. Germline trimming cut 4 bases from V and 3 bases from J; bases unmatched to any gene: 5. The germline gives CDR1 MDHEN, CDR2 SYDVKM.

This clonotype has at least ten counts. CDR3 in amino acids: CASSLLAGLTQYF. The CDR3 region has the DNA TGTGCCAGCAGCTTACTAGCGGGATTGACGCAGTATTTT. The genes are TRBV7-2 and TRBJ2-3; 9 nucleotides agree with TRBD2. The CDR3 covers 13 residues. Per germline, CDR1 SGHTA and CDR2 FQGNSA. Trimming took 2 bases from V and 9 from J; bases not matched to a gene: 3.

This clonotype showed up just a few times. Written as DNA, the CDR3 is TGTGCCAGCAAGTCCGGAACCTACAATGAGCAGTTCTTC. It codes for CASKSGTYNEQFF. The rearrangement joins TRBV28 to TRBJ2-1; D is ambiguous. The CDR3 loop spans 13 amino acids. V was pared by 7 bases and J by 2 bases, with 9 bases between. The germline CDR1 and CDR2 sequences are MDHEN and SYDVKM.

This clonotype showed up many times. The CDR3 loop is CASSSPRTSTGANVLTF. In DNA, the CDR3 is TGTGCCAGCAGTTCGCCCCGGACTTCGACCGGGGCCAACGTCCTGACTTTC. The V call is TRBV6-2 or TRBV6-3, the J call TRBJ2-6; possibly TRBD2 for D (5 bases). This CDR3 is 17 amino acids long. CDR1 is MNHEY and CDR2 is SVGEGT in the germline V gene. V shed 4 bases and J shed 4 bases, with 17 bases lying between them.

This clonotype was seen ten or more times. The chain has TRBV19 and TRBJ1-2, with 12 bases that match TRBD1. After removal of 7 bases from V and 7 bases from J, the junction contained 4 bases not matched to a gene. This CDR3 has 13 amino acids. Germline CDR1 reads LNHDA; CDR2 reads SQIVND (reference sequence). The chain's CDR3 is CASTRDRGPGYTF. CDR3 DNA sequence: TGTGCCAGTACCAGGGACAGGGGGCCTGGCTACACCTTC.

This clonotype appeared many times. The rearrangement joins TRBV7-9 to TRBJ1-5; TRBD1 matches 7 bases. V gave up 1 base and J gave up 7 bases; unmatched junction bases: 7. This CDR3 spans 15 amino acids. From germline, CDR1 is SEHNR and CDR2 FQNEAQ (reference sequence). The CDR3 sequence: CASSLGQGGGQPQHF. For the CDR3, the DNA is TGTGCCAGCAGCTTAGGACAGGGAGGAGGCCAGCCCCAGCATTTT.

This clonotype has at least ten counts. The rearrangement uses TRBV10-3 and TRBJ1-6; no reliable D call. Germline values: CDR1 ENHRY, CDR2 SYGVKD. The CDR3 extends over 13 amino acids. V lost 0 bases and J lost 10, with 7 bases in between. The CDR3: CAISESPGSPLHF. The CDR3 bases are TGTGCCATCAGTGAGTCACCGGGGTCACCCCTCCACTTT.

The chain has TRBV3-1 and TRBJ2-1; D ambiguous. Germline values: CDR1 LGHDT, CDR2 YNNKEL (reference sequence). V lost 0 bases, J lost 10 bases, and 10 bases lay in between. The length of the CDR3 is 13 residues. CDR3 sequence: CASSQDPRIEQFF. The CDR3 region has the DNA TGTGCCAGCAGCCAAGATCCGCGGATAGAGCAGTTCTTC.

A few counts support this clonotype. The chain links TRBV28 to TRBJ1-1; no definite D call. V was trimmed by 6 bases and J by 13 bases, leaving 21 bases between them. Germline CDR1 is MDHEN and CDR2 is SYDVKM. CDR3 length: 13 residues. CDR3 nucleotide sequence: TGTGCCAGCAGCCCGCCGGGTCTTCCAGGAGGTTTCTTT. Residues: CASSPPGLPGGFF.